The 18 T cell receptor beta chains below come from one sample, sequenced in a study of human T cells and chemical hapten exposure. Using its own MiXCR run on the RACE reads, TCRdb lists one record per CDR3 protein. The table includes about 360,000 distinct CDR3 sequences, approximately 4.4% detected once. The time point here: patch test 1, 2 weeks after DPC sensitization. Treatment noted: therapeutic diphenylcyclopropenone sensitization with weekly scalp DPC. Sequences were derived from whole blood, sampled in connection with sensitization to the hapten diphenylcyclopropenone (DPC). The source of these receptors is a woman in her 50s with alopecia areata. Some clones in this sample may be carry-over from other donors' samples.

This clonotype was found many times. This chain joins TRBV28 and TRBJ2-3; D is possibly TRBD2 (5 bases). The CDR3 is 16 amino acids. The ends were cut back, 5 bases at V and 4 bases at J, with 19 bases in the middle. CDR1 and CDR2 (germline): MDHEN, SYDVKM. CDR3 DNA: TGTGCCAGCAGTGGAACTAGTCTTGGTCTTGCAGATACGCAGTATTTT. Translating it yields CASSGTSLGLADTQYF.

Only a few counts were recorded for this clonotype. This chain joins TRBV24-1 and TRBJ1-5; D is possibly TRBD1 (5 bases). Germline V gene sequence: CDR1 KGHDR, CDR2 SFDVKD. V was clipped by 4 bases and J by 8 bases, with 8 bases between them. The CDR3 contains 12 residues. The chain's CDR3 is CATSELGEPQHF. The CDR3 coding sequence is TGTGCCACCAGTGAATTGGGGGAGCCCCAGCATTTT.

This clonotype was counted many times. The rearrangement uses TRBV6-5 and TRBJ1-1; 9 bases agree with TRBD1. J lost 5 bases, V lost 2 bases, and 3 bases had no gene match. Germline-derived CDR1 and CDR2 are MNHEY and SVGAGI. The CDR3 is 14 residues long. CDR3: CASSYRTGETEAFF. The CDR3 coding sequence is TGTGCCAGCAGTTACCGGACAGGGGAAACTGAAGCTTTCTTT.

The gene calls are TRBV20-1 and TRBJ2-3; 7 nucleotides line up with TRBD2. V was pared by 1 base and J by 4 bases, with 2 bases of the junction left unmatched. This CDR3 contains 13 residues. The germline gives CDR1 DFQATT, CDR2 SNEGSKA (reference sequence). CDR3 loop: CSARVLAADTQYF. CDR3 DNA sequence: TGCAGTGCTAGAGTCCTAGCGGCAGATACGCAGTATTTT.

This sequence joins TRBV27 and TRBJ2-5; D gene unclear. The ends were cut back, 8 bases at V and 4 bases at J, with 8 bases in the middle. The CDR3 extends over 11 amino acids. CDR1 is MNHEY and CDR2 is SMNVEV in the germline V gene (reference sequence). The CDR3 loop reads CASLVRETQYF. CDR3 coding DNA: TGTGCCAGCCTAGTCAGAGAGACCCAGTACTTC.

The chain joins TRBV7-2 to TRBJ2-3; 13 bases agree with TRBD2. J gave up 1 base and V 2 bases, and 6 bases lay outside the gene matches. CDR3 length equals 18 residues. Germline lookup yields CDR1 SGHTA and CDR2 FQGNSA. The DNA of the CDR3 is TGTGCCAGCAGCTTACCGGGACTAGCGGGGCCTCGCACAGATACGCAGTATTTT. As protein: CASSLPGLAGPRTDTQYF.

The rearrangement links TRBV5-1 to TRBJ1-1; D is unclear. Germline V gene sequence: CDR1 SGHRS, CDR2 YFSETQ. The ends were cut back, 3 bases at V and 2 bases at J, with 11 bases in the middle. The CDR3 sequence is 14 residues long. CDR3 nucleotide sequence: TGCGCCAGCAGCTCTCCTACAAGAAACACTGAAGCTTTCTTT. Its protein product is CASSSPTRNTEAFF.

This clonotype was detected ten times or more. The chain employs TRBV29-1 and TRBJ2-5; 8 bases fit TRBD2. CDR3 length: 15 amino acids. Unmatched junction bases numbered 9, after V lost 4 bases and J lost 2 bases. Germline V lookup: CDR1 SQVTM, CDR2 ANQGSEA. The CDR3 is CSVASSGSRQETQYF. CDR3 bases: TGCAGCGTTGCATCGAGCGGGAGCCGACAAGAGACCCAGTACTTC.

The chain combines TRBV3-1 with TRBJ2-2; 7 bases are a match to TRBD1. The CDR3 length is 16 residues. The germline V gene has CDR1 LGHDT and CDR2 YNNKEL (reference sequence). The V and J ends lost 3 bases and 4 bases, in that order; junction bases with no gene match: 8. DNA of the CDR3: TGTGCCAGCAGCCACGACAGGGTGGCGGGCACCGGGGAGCTGTTTTTT. The encoded protein is CASSHDRVAGTGELFF.

CDR3: CASSQESLDGTDTQYF. CDR3 bases: TGTGCCAGCAGCCAAGAGTCTTTGGACGGCACAGATACGCAGTATTTT. The chain combines TRBV3-1 with TRBJ2-3; no firm D call. V was pared by 0 bases and J by 1 base, with 11 bases between. The CDR3 consists of 16 residues. Germline loops: CDR1 LGHDT, CDR2 YNNKEL (reference sequence).

The genes are TRBV27 and TRBJ2-3; D not resolved. The germline V gene encodes CDR1 MNHEY and CDR2 SMNVEV (reference sequence). The germline V and J ends were trimmed by 2 bases and 4 bases, with 7 bases remaining between them. The CDR3 is 13 residues long. The CDR3 region has the DNA TGTGCCAGCAGTTTAGCGGATGCAGATACGCAGTATTTT. This encodes CASSLADADTQYF.

This clonotype has more than one count but fewer than ten. The gene calls are TRBV7-2 and TRBJ2-7; the D call may be TRBD1 or TRBD2 (5 bases each). The ends were cut back, 3 bases at V and 4 bases at J, with 13 bases in the middle. CDR1 is SGHTA and CDR2 is FQGNSA in the germline V gene. CDR3 length: 14 amino acids. The CDR3 loop reads CASSFEGPGYEQYF. CDR3 in DNA: TGTGCCAGCAGCTTCGAGGGGCCGGGGTACGAGCAGTACTTC.

There are many counts of this clonotype. V and J are TRBV30 and TRBJ2-7, with 10 bases aligning to TRBD2. Trimming at V came to 0 bases and at J to 0 bases, leaving 5 bases not matched to a gene. Germline V gives CDR1 GTSNPN, CDR2 SVGIG (reference sequence). This CDR3 region has 16 residues. In DNA, the CDR3 is TGTGCCTGGAGTGTAGTAGGACTAGCGGACTCCTACGAGCAGTACTTC. Its translation: CAWSVVGLADSYEQYF.

This clonotype was observed many times. The chain's CDR3 is CASSTGTSASYEQYF. The CDR3 DNA sequence: TGTGCCAGCAGCACCGGGACTAGCGCGTCCTACGAGCAGTACTTC. The V gene is TRBV5-6, the J gene TRBJ2-7, with TRBD2 matching 10 bases. The CDR3 contains 15 residues. Germline CDR1 is SGHDT and CDR2 is YYEEEE. With V trimmed by 4 bases and J by 1 base, 5 bases remained unmatched.

This clonotype was detected many times. The chain is built from TRBV5-6 and TRBJ2-2; a possible D gene is TRBD2 (5 bases). Germline V gene lookup returns CDR1 SGHDT and CDR2 YYEEEE. The V end lost 0 bases, the J end lost 5 bases, and 11 bases lay between the germline ends. The CDR3 extends over 15 amino acids. CDR3 coding DNA: TGTGCCAGCAGCTTGGGCCGATGGACTACCGGGGAGCTGTTTTTT. Protein product: CASSLGRWTTGELFF.

This clonotype was counted ten times or more. This chain uses TRBV29-1 with TRBJ2-5; D may be TRBD1 (6 bases). Germline-derived CDR1 and CDR2 are SQVTM and ANQGSEA. This CDR3 region has 12 residues. Trimming took 7 bases from V and 1 from J, leaving 10 bases between them. The CDR3 region has the DNA TGCAGCGCTGGGACACTCCAAGAGACCCAGTACTTC. Translation: CSAGTLQETQYF.

This clonotype was detected many times. The chain has TRBV29-1 and TRBJ2-7; 7 nucleotides match TRBD2. The V segment lost 3 bases and the J segment 7 bases; nucleotides outside the gene matches: 21. The CDR3 totals 17 residues. Germline V gene data show CDR1 as SQVTM and CDR2 as ANQGSEA. CDR3 region: CSVDKAPGEGRGGEQYF. For the CDR3, the DNA is TGCAGCGTTGATAAGGCCCCCGGGGAGGGAAGAGGAGGGGAGCAGTACTTC.

The genes are TRBV18 and TRBJ2-1; D ambiguous. The germline V gene has CDR1 KGHSH and CDR2 LQKENI. The CDR3 runs to 11 residues. Trimming removed 3 bases from V and 15 bases from J, with 12 bases in between. The CDR3 sequence is CASSPLTERFF. The CDR3 DNA follows: TGTGCCAGCTCACCTCTTACAGAACGGTTCTTC.